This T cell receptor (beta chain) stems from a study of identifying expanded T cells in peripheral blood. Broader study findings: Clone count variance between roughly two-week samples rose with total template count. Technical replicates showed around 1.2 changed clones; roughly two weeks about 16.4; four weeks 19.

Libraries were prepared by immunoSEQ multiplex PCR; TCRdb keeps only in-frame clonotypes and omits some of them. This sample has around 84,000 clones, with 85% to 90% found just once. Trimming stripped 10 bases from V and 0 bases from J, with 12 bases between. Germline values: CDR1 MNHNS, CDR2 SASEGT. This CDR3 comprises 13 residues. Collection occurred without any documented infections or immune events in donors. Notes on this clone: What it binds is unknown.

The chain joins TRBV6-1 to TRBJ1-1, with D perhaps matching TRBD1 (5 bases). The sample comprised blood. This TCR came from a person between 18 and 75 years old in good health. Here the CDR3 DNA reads TGTGCCACCGGGGGGACGGTGAACACTGAAGCTTTCTTT. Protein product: CATGGTVNTEAFF.